These 20 T cell receptor beta chains share one sample of origin, sequenced in a study of cytomegalovirus exposure and HLA in healthy donors. 13 Jbeta primers and 60 Vbeta primers were used for the PCR. TCRdb keeps only in-frame clones here, not all; method: immunoSEQ multiplex PCR. Of 110,000 to 150,000 clones listed, 75% to 80% are singletons. Sequenced input: PBMCs. The receptors derive from a woman aged 45-60 years in good health and CMV-seronegative.

J is TRBJ2-5 and V is TRBV7-9, with D possibly TRBD1 on 5 matching bases. The closer fit of TRBJ2-7 to the DNA end suggests the J call may be wrong. Germline CDR1 and CDR2: SEHNR and FQNEAQ (reference sequence). CDR3 length: 16 amino acids. The CDR3 here is CASSLGPTWIGAEQYF. The CDR3 bases are TGTGCCAGCAGCTTGGGTCCCACCTGGATTGGGGCCGAGCAGTACTTC.

This clone was seen just once. The chain recombines TRBV4-2 with TRBJ2-7; 10 bases are shared with TRBD2. Germline V gene sequence: CDR1 LGHNA, CDR2 YNFKEQ. The CDR3 is 16 amino acids. V lost 3 bases and J lost 6; bases outside the gene matches: 11. The CDR3: CASSQSSGGTSPEQYF. The CDR3 nucleotides are TGTGCCAGCAGCCAGTCTAGCGGGGGCACCTCGCCCGAGCAGTACTTC.

With respect to this clone: At one end the junction does not follow the germline gene, possibly because of a read error. The rearrangement joins TRBV7-2 to TRBJ2-7, with 11 bases that match TRBD2. Germline-derived CDR1 and CDR2 are SGHTA and FQGNSA. CDR3 size: 12 residues. The DNA of the CDR3 is TGTGCCAGCAGCACACGGACTAGCGGGCGATGGTTC. This codes for CASSTRTSGRWF.

CDR3 DNA: TGTGCCAGCAGCTTCAGGGCTGTGGGCGAGCAGTACTTC. It yields the protein CASSFRAVGEQYF. V usage is TRBV27 and J usage is TRBJ2-7; TRBD1 is a possible D gene (5 bases). Germline CDR1 MNHEY, CDR2 SMNVEV (reference sequence). The CDR3 has 13 amino acids. Trimming removed 6 bases from V and 6 bases from J, with 15 bases in between.

V usage is TRBV5-8 and J usage is TRBJ1-2, with D perhaps TRBD1 (5 bases). The CDR3 extends over 12 amino acids. Trimming removed 2 bases from V and 3 bases from J, with 5 bases in between. From germline, CDR1 is SGHTS and CDR2 YDEGEE. The DNA of the CDR3 is TGTGCCAGCAGCTTCAGGGACTATGGCTACACCTTC. Its translation is CASSFRDYGYTF.

This chain connects TRBV19 to TRBJ1-1; weak D call: TRBD1 (6 bases). V gave up 3 bases and J gave up 1 base, with 9 bases separating them. The CDR3 has 14 amino acids. Germline-derived CDR1 and CDR2 are LNHDA and SQIVND (reference sequence). For the CDR3, the DNA is TGTGCCAGTAGTATCCACAGGGAGAACACTGAAGCTTTCTTT. Its protein is CASSIHRENTEAFF.

This sequence joins TRBV14 and TRBJ2-2, with 11 nucleotides matching TRBD1. The CDR3 length is 14 residues. V shed 6 bases, J shed 7 bases, and the junction held 4 bases outside the gene matches. Germline lookup yields CDR1 SGHDN and CDR2 FVKESK. The CDR3 loop reads CASSQDRGRGELFF. DNA for the CDR3: TGTGCCAGCAGTCAGGACAGGGGGCGCGGGGAGCTGTTTTTT.

The V and J genes are TRBV5-4 and TRBJ2-3; 8 nucleotides agree with TRBD2. CDR3 size: 14 residues. With V trimmed by 5 bases and J by 2 bases, 4 bases remained unmatched. CDR1 is SGHNT and CDR2 is YYREEE in the germline V gene (reference sequence). The DNA for the CDR3 is TGTGCCAGCAGGATAGCGGGGCCCACAGATACGCAGTATTTT. This encodes CASRIAGPTDTQYF.

V gene TRBV2 combines with J gene TRBJ1-6; 8 positions agree with TRBD1. V lost 6 bases, J lost 7 bases, and 5 bases stayed unmatched. This CDR3 has 14 amino acids. CDR1 and CDR2 (germline): SNHLY, FYNNEI. CDR3 nucleotides: TGTGCCAGCAGAAGACAGGGGAAAAATTCACCCCTCCACTTT. Translating it yields CASRRQGKNSPLHF.

V and J are TRBV5-1 and TRBJ2-5; 10 nucleotides agree with TRBD1. The CDR3 contains 16 residues. V lost 0 bases to trimming and J lost 5 bases; unmatched junction nucleotides: 7. The germline CDR1 and CDR2 sequences are SGHRS and YFSETQ. The CDR3 loop is CASSLDWDRGRETQYF. In DNA form, the CDR3 reads TGCGCCAGCAGCTTGGATTGGGACAGGGGACGGGAGACCCAGTACTTC. Looking up the rest from reference TRBV5-1 and TRBJ2-5 gives the full variable domain: KAGVTQTPRYLIKTRGQQVTLSCSPISGHRSVSWYQQTPGQGLQFLFEYFSETQRNKGNFPGRFSGRQFSNSRSEMNVSTLELGDSALYLCASSLDWDRGRETQYFGPGTRLLVL.

Details on this clone: The sample holds other DNA sequences that translate to the same CDR3. The chain is built from TRBV4-1 and TRBJ2-3, with 7 positions matching TRBD2. With V trimmed by 2 bases and J by 1 base, 3 bases remained unmatched. CDR1 and CDR2 (germline): MGHRA, YSYEKL. CDR3 size: 15 residues. CDR3 DNA sequence: TGCGCCAGCAGCCAAAGACTAGCCGGCACAGATACGCAGTATTTT. This translates into CASSQRLAGTDTQYF.

This clone has a handful of counts. One end of the junction fails to match germline, which may point to a read error. The V call is TRBV7-9, the J call TRBJ2-7; tentatively, D is TRBD1 (5 bases). There are 12 residues in the CDR3. CDR1 SEHNR and CDR2 FQNEAQ come from the germline V gene (reference sequence). CDR3 DNA: TGTTCCAGCAGCTTAACAGGCTACGAGCAGTACTTC. It encodes CSSSLTGYEQYF.

This clone was seen just once. The V and J genes are TRBV29-1 and TRBJ2-5; D is undetermined. The germline V gene encodes CDR1 SQVTM and CDR2 ANQGSEA. The CDR3 contains 14 residues. V shed 4 bases and J shed 4 bases, with 16 bases lying between them. The CDR3 bases are TGCAGCGTTGTTTTTCAGTTCCCCCCAGAGACCCAGTACTTC. Amino acids: CSVVFQFPPETQYF.

Here the CDR3 reads CASSLARNEQFF. The CDR3 region has the DNA TGTGCCAGCAGCTTAGCGAGGAATGAGCAGTTCTTC. The rearrangement uses TRBV7-6 and TRBJ2-1, with D unclear. The CDR3 sequence is 12 residues long. Deletions cut 0 bases from V and 7 bases from J, with 4 bases between. Germline loops: CDR1 SGHVS, CDR2 FNYEAQ. The full variable domain, in which reference TRBV7-6 and TRBJ2-1 provide the parts outside the CDR3, is GAGVSQSPRYKVTKRGQDVALRCDPISGHVSLYWYRQALGQGPEFLTYFNYEAQQDKSGLPNDRFSAERPEGSISTLTIQRTEQRDSAMYRCASSLARNEQFFGPGTRLTVL.

The chain carries TRBV4-1 and TRBJ2-1, with 7 bases that match TRBD1. The CDR3 length is 16 residues. The germline V gene has CDR1 MGHRA and CDR2 YSYEKL. V shed 1 base, J shed 3 bases, and the junction held 6 bases outside the gene matches. CDR3 sequence reads: CASSQGRQGIYNEQFF. The CDR3 nucleotides are TGCGCCAGCAGCCAAGGGCGACAGGGAATCTACAATGAGCAGTTCTTC.

This chain joins TRBV4-1 and TRBJ2-1, with TRBD1 matching over 8 bases. This CDR3 spans 13 amino acids. In germline, CDR1 is MGHRA, CDR2 YSYEKL. Germline trimming cut 3 bases from V and 8 bases from J; bases unmatched to any gene: 3. This CDR3 reads CASSQTGVDEQFF. CDR3 bases: TGCGCCAGCAGCCAGACAGGGGTGGATGAGCAGTTCTTC.

The table lists this clone with a few counts. The CDR3 here is CASSPLGGAGSYEQYF. Written as DNA, the CDR3 is TGTGCCAGCAGTCCACTCGGGGGGGCGGGCTCCTACGAGCAGTACTTC. This rearrangement joins TRBV5-4 to TRBJ2-5; TRBD2 matches 8 bases. TRBJ2-7 matches the DNA end more closely, so the J call is doubtful. Germline assignment: CDR1 SGHNT and CDR2 YYREEE (reference sequence). The CDR3 has 16 residues.

V and J are TRBV5-1 and TRBJ1-2, with 9 bases aligning to TRBD1. This CDR3 is built from 14 residues. The junction had 7 bases not matched to a gene; V was cut back by 4 bases and J by 6 bases. CDR1 is SGHRS and CDR2 is YFSETQ in the germline V gene. CDR3 DNA sequence: TGCGCCAGCAGCCCAGGAGACAGGGGGAATGGCTACACCTTC. Translating it yields CASSPGDRGNGYTF.

J is TRBJ2-3 and V is TRBV6-1; 11 bases agree with TRBD2. The CDR3 is 15 amino acids. V lost 7 bases, J lost 6 bases, and 9 bases stayed unmatched. The germline CDR1 and CDR2 sequences are MNHNS and SASEGT. Here the CDR3 reads CASTRTSGGGDTQYF. The CDR3 DNA reads TGTGCCAGCACTAGAACTAGCGGGGGCGGCGATACGCAGTATTTT.

The chain has TRBV19 and TRBJ2-5; 8 bases line up with TRBD1. The J call may not be correct, given that the DNA end is closer to TRBJ2-7. CDR3 length: 14 residues. Germline CDR1 LNHDA, CDR2 SQIVND (reference sequence). CDR3 coding DNA: TGTGCCTCAAAGGGACAGGCGAGCTCCTACGAGCAGTACTTC. Its protein product is CASKGQASSYEQYF.